The clone carrying this T cell receptor beta chain has just a few counts. Its target is not known. The entry originates in a study of blood T cells in healthy people across ages. The second PCR ran about 6 to 11 cycles with a sample-barcoded 5' primer and J-beta primers. MiXCR, run by TCRdb on the 5' RACE reads, gives a single entry per CDR3 protein. The sample records under 700,000 distinct CDR3 sequences, more than 20% being singletons. Whole-study results and caveats: Percentage of naive T cells showed a strong correlation with TCR beta diversity.

Germline V gene lookup returns CDR1 DFQATT and CDR2 SNEGSKA (reference sequence). V dropped 6 bases and J dropped 5 bases, with 10 bases sitting between them. This CDR3 has 12 amino acids. These data were also reused for a study on T cells of mothers and their children. That source reports: The overlap seen between related mothers and children slightly exceeded that of unrelated pairs, though not significantly. No clone of persistent microchimeric T cells was detected.

V gene TRBV20-1 combines with J gene TRBJ2-2; D call uncertain. Sequenced sample: blood. The receptor was isolated from a boy aged 5 to 17 in good health. CDR3 nucleotide sequence: TGCAGTGCCGGGCCCCGTACCGGGGAGCTGTTTTTT. It encodes CSAGPRTGELFF.